These 12 T cell receptor beta chains were all obtained from the same sample, sequenced in a study of blood T cell repertoires in COVID-19 (dated by TCRdb to about 2020). Receptors were amplified or captured by the immunoSEQ multiplex PCR assay. TCRdb carries this immuneACCESS record with in-frame sequences only. Its versions omit some clonotypes, under half of them owing to an unresolved V gene in the studies checked, with the rest unexplained. Across this sample there are about 250,000 clones, with around 88% seen only once. Clones ranked in the top ten supply over 7.5% of the sample. Sample: PBMCs or T cells enriched from blood (not recorded which). The receptor source for this set is a man in his forties who had recovered from COVID-19.

This chain uses TRBV7-3 with TRBJ2-3; the D is unclear. Looked up from germline, CDR1 is SGHTA and CDR2 is FQGTGA. The CDR3 is 13 residues long. Trimming cost V 1 base and J 6 bases, with 8 bases left between them. The chain's CDR3 is CASSLKLVDTQYF. CDR3 in DNA: TGTGCCAGCAGCTTAAAACTCGTGGATACGCAGTATTTT.

The chain carries TRBV9 and TRBJ2-3; the match to TRBD1 covers 10 bases. In germline, CDR1 is SGDLS, CDR2 YYNGEE. V lost 4 bases, J lost 3 bases, and 11 bases stayed unmatched. The CDR3 contains 17 residues. CDR3 nucleotides: TGTGCCAGCAGCAAAACCGGGACAGGGGTCAGGACAGATACGCAGTATTTT. Its translation is CASSKTGTGVRTDTQYF.

The chain recombines TRBV12-2 with TRBJ1-1; the D call TRBD1 from the table was never checked on the DNA. TRBV12-2 is classified as a pseudogene. The CDR3 totals 17 residues. The CDR3 nucleotides are TGTGCAAGTCGCTTAGCCGTGGGACAGGGAATGAACACTGAAGCTTTCTTT. Translation: CASRLAVGQGMNTEAFF.

The chain is built from TRBV19 and TRBJ1-3; tentative D call: TRBD1 (5 bases). CDR1 and CDR2 (germline): LNHDA, SQIVND (reference sequence). Trimming cost V 5 bases and J 1 base, with 12 bases left between them. The length of the CDR3 is 15 residues. CDR3 residues: CASSEQGLSGNTIYF. The CDR3 DNA reads TGTGCCAGTAGTGAGCAGGGTTTATCTGGAAACACCATATATTTT.

This clone was detected only once. The rearrangement joins TRBV7-3 to TRBJ2-3; 12 nucleotides agree with TRBD2. J was trimmed by 2 bases and V by 5 bases; bases with no gene match: 8. Per the germline V gene, CDR1 is SGHTA and CDR2 is FQGTGA. This CDR3 comprises 17 residues. CDR3 in amino acids: CASSPRSSGGATDTQYF. The CDR3 nucleotides are TGTGCCAGCAGCCCGCGATCTAGCGGGGGGGCCACAGATACGCAGTATTTT.

This clone showed up just once. The rearrangement uses TRBV19 and TRBJ2-1; weak D call: TRBD1 (6 bases). V was clipped by 4 bases and J by 4 bases, with 8 bases between them. The CDR3 consists of 13 residues. Germline lookup yields CDR1 LNHDA and CDR2 SQIVND (reference sequence). The CDR3 DNA reads TGTGCCAGTAGTAAGGACAGTTACAATGAGCAGTTCTTC. Translation: CASSKDSYNEQFF.

The rearrangement links TRBV3-1 (or the pseudogene TRBV3-2) to TRBJ2-1; the D gene is possibly TRBD2 (6 bases). Germline V gene data show CDR1 as LGHDT and CDR2 as YNNKEL (reference sequence). The V end was cut by 0 bases, the J end by 4 bases, with 13 bases between. The CDR3 is 16 residues long. CDR3 in amino acids: CASSQEGGTGYNEQFF. The CDR3, as DNA: TGTGCCAGCAGCCAAGAGGGAGGAACCGGGTACAATGAGCAGTTCTTC.

The chain couples TRBV10-2 to TRBJ2-3; 9 nucleotides match TRBD2. The CDR3 is made up of 20 amino acids. The trim removed 1 base at V and 4 bases at J, leaving 18 bases unmatched. In germline, CDR1 is WSHSY, CDR2 SAAADI. The CDR3 here is CASSEWDVVRGRAGADTQYF. In DNA, the CDR3 is TGCGCCAGCAGTGAGTGGGATGTGGTTCGCGGGAGGGCCGGCGCAGATACGCAGTATTTT.

The rearrangement uses TRBV19 and TRBJ2-1; tentatively, D is TRBD2 (5 bases). This CDR3 is 15 amino acids long. V was trimmed by 7 bases and J by 0 bases, leaving 13 bases between them. Germline CDR1 reads LNHDA; CDR2 reads SQIVND (reference sequence). The CDR3 DNA reads as TGTGCCAGTACCGAAGATGGGAGCTCCTACAATGAGCAGTTCTTC. As protein: CASTEDGSSYNEQFF. The variable domain in full, completed from reference TRBV19 and TRBJ2-1, reads DGGITQSPKYLFRKEGQNVTLSCEQNLNHDAMYWYRQDPGQGLRLIYYSQIVNDFQKGDIAEGYSVSREKKESFPLTVTSAQKNPTAFYLCASTEDGSSYNEQFFGPGTRLTVL.

The chain combines TRBV28 with TRBJ2-7, with D possibly matching TRBD2 (6 bases). Germline V lookup: CDR1 MDHEN, CDR2 SYDVKM. V was clipped by 0 bases and J by 2 bases, with 11 bases between them. This CDR3 contains 15 residues. The chain's CDR3 is CASSLWGGAAYEQYF. The CDR3 DNA reads as TGTGCCAGCAGTTTATGGGGGGGAGCCGCCTACGAGCAGTACTTC.

The table lists this clone with a count of one. The chain links TRBV19 to TRBJ2-1, with 7 bases matching TRBD1. The germline V gene has CDR1 LNHDA and CDR2 SQIVND (reference sequence). Germline trimming cut 3 bases from V and 0 bases from J; bases unmatched to any gene: 2. This CDR3 comprises 15 residues. The CDR3 here is CASSMDRSSYNEQFF. As DNA, the CDR3 is TGTGCCAGTAGTATGGACAGGAGCTCCTACAATGAGCAGTTCTTC.

The chain carries TRBV11-2 and TRBJ1-2; 8 nucleotides match TRBD1. The CDR3 is made up of 15 amino acids. V was clipped by 0 bases and J by 5 bases; unmatched bases: 5. The germline V gene has CDR1 SGHAT and CDR2 FQNNGV. The CDR3 DNA reads as TGTGCCAGCAGCTTAGATCGGACAGGGTGGTATGGCTACACCTTC. Protein sequence: CASSLDRTGWYGYTF.